These 4 T cell receptor beta chains were sequenced from one sample in a study of early T cells in non-severe SARS-CoV-2 infection. TCRdb independently ran MiXCR on the 5' RACE reads; one entry per CDR3 protein. Among roughly 51,000 distinct CDR3 sequences, 6.5% were seen once, and the ten largest hold about 2.8%. The sequences come from whole blood, collected at baseline. These receptor sequences come from an adult who was a healthcare worker with PCR-confirmed SARS-CoV-2 infection or an uninfected control (not recorded which).

This clonotype was picked up a small number of times. V usage is TRBV11-2 and J usage is TRBJ2-2; a weak D match, TRBD2 (6 bases). This CDR3 spans 17 amino acids. The germline V gene has CDR1 SGHAT and CDR2 FQNNGV. The V end lost 2 bases, the J end lost 2 bases, and 15 bases lay between the germline ends. The CDR3 loop reads CASSLMPGTGNTGELFF. In nucleotides, the CDR3 is TGTGCCAGCAGCTTAATGCCGGGGACTGGAAACACCGGGGAGCTGTTTTTT.

The chain uses TRBV4-3 and TRBJ1-3; perhaps TRBD1 as D (5 bases). V lost 0 bases and J lost 8, with 20 bases in between. This CDR3 comprises 17 residues. Germline V CDR1 and CDR2: LGHNA, YSLEER. The CDR3 spells CASSQEDGAGGVYTIYF. Written as DNA, the CDR3 is TGCGCCAGCAGCCAAGAGGACGGGGCAGGAGGAGTGTACACCATATATTTT.

Within the sample, this clonotype is medium-sized (0.01 to 0.1%). V usage is TRBV25-1 and J usage is TRBJ2-1; possibly TRBD1 or TRBD2 for D (6 bases each). The CDR3 has 13 residues. Germline assignment: CDR1 MGHDK and CDR2 SYGVNS. V was clipped by 5 bases and J by 8 bases, with 13 bases between them. The CDR3 bases are TGTGCCAGCAGTCCGGGGGCTTTAGATGAGCAGTTCTTC. Translating it yields CASSPGALDEQFF. Supplemented by reference TRBV25-1 and TRBJ2-1, the full variable domain reads EADIYQTPRYLVIGTGKKITLECSQTMGHDKMYWYQQDPGMELHLIHYSYGVNSTEKGDLSSESTVSRIRTEHFPLTLESARPSHTSQYLCASSPGALDEQFFGPGTRLTVL.

In its sample, this clonotype was seen many times. This chain uses TRBV18 with TRBJ2-7; TRBD1 agrees at 8 bases. There are 15 residues in the CDR3. From germline, CDR1 is KGHSH and CDR2 LQKENI. With V trimmed by 4 bases and J by 4 bases, 9 bases remained unmatched. The CDR3 sequence: CASSQEAGGLYEQYF. The DNA for the CDR3 is TGTGCCAGCTCACAAGAAGCAGGGGGCTTGTACGAGCAGTACTTC. Complete variable domain (other parts from reference TRBV18 and TRBJ2-7): NAGVMQNPRHLVRRRGQEARLRCSPMKGHSHVYWYRQLPEEGLKFMVYLQKENIIDESGMPKERFSAEFPKEGPSILRIQQVVRGDSAAYFCASSQEAGGLYEQYFGPGTRLTVT.